In its sample, the clone carrying this T cell receptor beta chain was seen a few times. Its target is unknown. The record originates from a study of OX40 agonist ivuxolimab in advanced cancers. CDR1 and CDR2 from the germline V gene are MDHEN and SYDVKM. The CDR3 covers 15 residues. With 5 bases removed from V and 5 bases from J, the gap between germline ends came to 18 bases. Regarding the study as a whole: At doses 0.1 to 3.0 mg/kg, CD4+ and CD8+ clones expanded.

Generated by immunoSEQ multiplex PCR, the TCRdb table keeps only in-frame clones and is missing some. The sample yields about 20,000 clones, approximately 81% seen once. Material: CD4+ or CD8+ T cells sorted from blood, obtained in a trial of the OX40 agonist ivuxolimab. The receptor was derived from an adult with an advanced solid tumor such as melanoma, head and neck, liver or kidney cancer. The V and J genes are TRBV28 and TRBJ1-2, with D possibly being TRBD1 (5 bases). The CDR3 bases are TGTGCCAGCAGTATCAGTCCTCCAGGGTTGTATGGCTACACCTTC. Protein product: CASSISPPGLYGYTF.